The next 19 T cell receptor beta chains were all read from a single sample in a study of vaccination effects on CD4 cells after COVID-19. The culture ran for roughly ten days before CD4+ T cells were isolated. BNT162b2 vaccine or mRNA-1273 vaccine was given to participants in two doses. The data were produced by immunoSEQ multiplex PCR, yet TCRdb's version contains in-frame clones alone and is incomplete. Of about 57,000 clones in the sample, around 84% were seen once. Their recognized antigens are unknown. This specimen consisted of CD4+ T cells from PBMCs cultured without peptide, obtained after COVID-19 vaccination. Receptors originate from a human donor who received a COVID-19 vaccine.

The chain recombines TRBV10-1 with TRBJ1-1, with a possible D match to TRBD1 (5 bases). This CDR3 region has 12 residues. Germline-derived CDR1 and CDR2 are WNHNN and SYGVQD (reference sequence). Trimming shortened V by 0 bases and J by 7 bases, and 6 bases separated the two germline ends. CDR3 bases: TGCGCCAGCAGTGAGTCCGGGGGTGAAGCTTTCTTT. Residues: CASSESGGEAFF.

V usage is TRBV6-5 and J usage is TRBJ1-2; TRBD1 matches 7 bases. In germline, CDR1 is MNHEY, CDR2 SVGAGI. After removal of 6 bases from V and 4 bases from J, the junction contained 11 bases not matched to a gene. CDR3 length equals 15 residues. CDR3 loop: CASRLGTVVRYGYTF. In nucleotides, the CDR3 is TGTGCCAGCAGGCTGGGGACAGTAGTTCGCTATGGCTACACCTTC.

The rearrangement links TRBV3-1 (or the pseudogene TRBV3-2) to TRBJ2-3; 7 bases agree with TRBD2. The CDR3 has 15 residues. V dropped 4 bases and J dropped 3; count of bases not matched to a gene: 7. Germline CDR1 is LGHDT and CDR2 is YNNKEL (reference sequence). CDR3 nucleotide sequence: TGTGCCAGCAGCCGTAAAGCGGGACTTACAGATACGCAGTATTTT. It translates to CASSRKAGLTDTQYF.

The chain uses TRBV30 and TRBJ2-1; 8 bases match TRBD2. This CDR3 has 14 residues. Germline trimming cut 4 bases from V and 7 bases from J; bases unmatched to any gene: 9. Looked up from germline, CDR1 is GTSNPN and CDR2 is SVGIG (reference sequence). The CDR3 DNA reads TGTGCCTGGACTACCGGGACTAGTACGAATGAGCAGTTCTTC. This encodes CAWTTGTSTNEQFF.

DNA for the CDR3: TGTGCCAGCAGTCCCGGGGAAGGGGGCAAACTGTTTTTT. This encodes CASSPGEGGKLFF. The chain links TRBV11-2 to TRBJ1-4; the match to TRBD1 covers 7 bases. V shed 6 bases and J 11 bases; nucleotides not matched to a gene: 9. The CDR3 is 13 residues long. The germline V gene has CDR1 SGHAT and CDR2 FQNNGV.

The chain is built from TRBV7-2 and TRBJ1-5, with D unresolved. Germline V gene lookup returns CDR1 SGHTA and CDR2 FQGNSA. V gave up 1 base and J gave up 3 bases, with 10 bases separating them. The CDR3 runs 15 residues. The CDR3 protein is CASSLDSAVNQPQHF. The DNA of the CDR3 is TGTGCCAGCAGCTTAGATTCGGCAGTCAATCAGCCCCAGCATTTT.

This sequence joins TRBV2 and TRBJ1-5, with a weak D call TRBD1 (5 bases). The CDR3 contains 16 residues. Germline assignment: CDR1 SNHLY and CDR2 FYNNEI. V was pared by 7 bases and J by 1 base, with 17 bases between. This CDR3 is CASKTGTPVSNQPQHF. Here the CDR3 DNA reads TGTGCCAGCAAAACCGGGACCCCCGTAAGCAATCAGCCCCAGCATTTT.

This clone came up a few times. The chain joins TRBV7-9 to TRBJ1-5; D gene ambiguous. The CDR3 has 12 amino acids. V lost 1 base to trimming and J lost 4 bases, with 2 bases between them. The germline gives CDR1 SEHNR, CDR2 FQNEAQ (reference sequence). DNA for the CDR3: TGTGCCAGCAGCTTAGATAATCAGCCCCAGCATTTT. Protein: CASSLDNQPQHF.

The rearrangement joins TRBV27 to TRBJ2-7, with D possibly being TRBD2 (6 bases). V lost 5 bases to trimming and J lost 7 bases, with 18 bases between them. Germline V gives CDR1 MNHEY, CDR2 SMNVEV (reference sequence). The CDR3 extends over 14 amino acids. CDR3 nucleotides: TGTGCCAGCAGTCCGGACTATCTTAGGGGAGAGCAGTACTTC. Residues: CASSPDYLRGEQYF.

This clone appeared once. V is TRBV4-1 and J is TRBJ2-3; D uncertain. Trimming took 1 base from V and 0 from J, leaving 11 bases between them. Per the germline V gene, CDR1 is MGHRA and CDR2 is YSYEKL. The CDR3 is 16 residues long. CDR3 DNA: TGCGCCAGCAGCCAAGTAGACTTGGTTAGCACAGATACGCAGTATTTT. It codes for CASSQVDLVSTDTQYF.

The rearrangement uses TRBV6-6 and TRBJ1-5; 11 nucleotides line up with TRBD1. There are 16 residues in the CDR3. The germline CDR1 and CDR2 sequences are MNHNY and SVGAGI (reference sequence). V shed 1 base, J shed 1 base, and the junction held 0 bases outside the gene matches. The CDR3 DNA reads TGTGCCAGCAGTTACTGGGACAGGGGGAGCAATCAGCCCCAGCATTTT. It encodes CASSYWDRGSNQPQHF.

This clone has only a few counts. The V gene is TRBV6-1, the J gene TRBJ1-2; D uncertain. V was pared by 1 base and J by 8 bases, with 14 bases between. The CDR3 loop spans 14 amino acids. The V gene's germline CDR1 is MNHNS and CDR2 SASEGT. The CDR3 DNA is TGTGCCAGCAGTGAAGACGCTCGAGCCCGGGGCTACACCTTC. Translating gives CASSEDARARGYTF.

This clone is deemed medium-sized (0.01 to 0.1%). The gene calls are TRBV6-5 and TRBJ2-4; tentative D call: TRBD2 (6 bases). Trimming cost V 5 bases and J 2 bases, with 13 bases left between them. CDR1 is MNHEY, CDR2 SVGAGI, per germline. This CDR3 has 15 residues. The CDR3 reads CASSRSGGTKNIQYF. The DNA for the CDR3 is TGTGCCAGCAGTAGGAGTGGGGGGACCAAAAACATTCAGTACTTC.

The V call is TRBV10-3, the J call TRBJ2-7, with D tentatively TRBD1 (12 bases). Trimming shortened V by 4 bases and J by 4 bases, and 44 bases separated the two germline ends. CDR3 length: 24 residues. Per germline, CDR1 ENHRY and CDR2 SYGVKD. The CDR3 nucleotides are TGTGCCATCAGTGGGTCTTTTGGGACAGGGGGCCGACTAGCGGGAAAGGCTAATACGTACGAGCAGTACTTC. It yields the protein CAISGSFGTGGRLAGKANTYEQYF.

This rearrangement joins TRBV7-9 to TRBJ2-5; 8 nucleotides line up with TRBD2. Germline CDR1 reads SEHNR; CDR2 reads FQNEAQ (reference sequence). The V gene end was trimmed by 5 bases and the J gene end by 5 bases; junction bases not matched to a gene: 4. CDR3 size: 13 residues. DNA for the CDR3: TGTGCCAGCAGCCGGGGACTAGGGGAGACCCAGTACTTC. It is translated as CASSRGLGETQYF. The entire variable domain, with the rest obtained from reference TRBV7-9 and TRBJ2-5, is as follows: DTGVSQNPRHKITKRGQNVTFRCDPISEHNRLYWYRQTLGQGPEFLTYFQNEAQLEKSRLLSDRFSAERPKGSFSTLEIQRTEQGDSAMYLCASSRGLGETQYFGPGTRLLVL.

The CDR3, as DNA: TGTGCCAGCAGCCTCGGGGGGGAAGGATACGAGCAGTACTTC. This encodes CASSLGGEGYEQYF. This chain joins TRBV9 and TRBJ2-7, with 8 bases lining up with TRBD2. Germline V gene lookup returns CDR1 SGDLS and CDR2 YYNGEE. J lost 4 bases, V lost 4 bases, and 7 bases had no gene match. The CDR3 contains 14 residues.

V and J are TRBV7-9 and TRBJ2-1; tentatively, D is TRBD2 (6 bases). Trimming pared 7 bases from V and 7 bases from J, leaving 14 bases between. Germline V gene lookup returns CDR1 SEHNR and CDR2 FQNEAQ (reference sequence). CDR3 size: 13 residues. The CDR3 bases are TGTGCCAGCATCCGGTCGGCGGGGAATGAGCAGTTCTTC. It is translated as CASIRSAGNEQFF.

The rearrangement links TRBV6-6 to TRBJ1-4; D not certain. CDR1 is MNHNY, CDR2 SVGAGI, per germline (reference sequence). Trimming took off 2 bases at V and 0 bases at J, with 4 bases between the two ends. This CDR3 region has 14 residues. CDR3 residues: CASSYGTTNEKLFF. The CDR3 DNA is TGTGCCAGCAGTTACGGTACAACTAATGAAAAACTGTTTTTT.

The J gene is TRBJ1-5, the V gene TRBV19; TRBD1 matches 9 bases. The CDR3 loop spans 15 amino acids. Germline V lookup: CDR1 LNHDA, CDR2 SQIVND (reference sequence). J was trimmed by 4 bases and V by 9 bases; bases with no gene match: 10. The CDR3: CASRRGTGPNQPQHF. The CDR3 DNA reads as TGTGCCAGCCGTCGAGGGACAGGGCCGAATCAGCCCCAGCATTTT.